This T cell receptor (beta chain) was sequenced in a study of control samples from healthy donors and cancer patients. The V gene's germline CDR1 is LNHDA and CDR2 SQIVND (reference sequence). With 5 bases removed from V and 0 bases from J, the gap between germline ends came to 13 bases. The CDR3 has 15 residues. Method: immunoSEQ multiplex PCR; TCRdb's copy keeps in-frame clones and lacks some. The sample contains 130,000 to 150,000 clones, roughly 94% of which appear only once. The genes are TRBV19 and TRBJ2-5, with no clear D. The sequencing sample was made of PBMCs. This sequence was found in a man between 60 and 75 years old with colorectal cancer. CDR3: CASSPYGTDQETQYF. DNA of the CDR3: TGTGCCAGTAGTCCCTATGGTACTGACCAAGAGACCCAGTACTTC.